Sequencing of this T cell receptor beta chain was carried out in a study of shared clonotypes between healthy human individuals. Naive CD8 cells were CD45RO-negative, positively selected for CCR7, excluding terminally differentiated effector memory CD45RA+ cells. Participating donors were healthy, HIV-negative adults free of recent acute infections or vaccinations. Comments on this clone: Its cognate antigen is unknown.

General study findings and limits: Sample collection involved blood only; tissue repertoires are likely different. Relative to clonotypes present in all four donors, those not shared had lower generation probabilities.

TCRdb's copy holds only in-frame clones and misses some; the assay was immunoSEQ multiplex PCR. The table lists about 2.1 million clones, 90% to 95% of them singletons. The germline gives CDR1 LNHNV, CDR2 YYDKDF (reference sequence). Trimming at V came to 1 base and at J to 4 bases, leaving 9 bases not matched to a gene. CDR3 length: 19 amino acids. The clonotype was recovered from a man between 18 and 35 years old in good health. Some clones in this sample may be carry-over from other donors' samples. Material: naive CD8+ T cells from PBMCs. The V and J genes are TRBV15 and TRBJ2-1, with 14 bases aligning to TRBD2. CDR3 nucleotide sequence: TGTGCCACCAGCAGAGGTGGGACTAGCGGGAGAGGACGGTACAATGAGCAGTTCTTC. Amino acid sequence: CATSRGGTSGRGRYNEQFF.